This TCR beta chain comes out of a study of cytomegalovirus exposure and HLA in healthy donors listed by TCRdb under 2017. With regard to the full study: An earlier analysis of 550 to 700 of the donors reported 250 to 350 Gb of sequence data and some 120 million unique TCR beta sequences from about 179 million T cells. A later genetic analysis took genome-wide SNP genotypes for about three fifths of the roughly 670 donors and used that subset as a discovery cohort. In the later analysis, no new phenotypic data were used to find candidate immune exposures; instead, reliance was placed on TCR beta sequences and their occurrence across donors. Five DR-DQ haplotypes were treated as single units for association and clustering because of strong linkage in the cohort. To predict cytomegalovirus infection status, the study brought together high-throughput TCR immunosequencing, statistical association of individual TCRs with disease status, and machine learning. The study profiled the T cell repertoires of under 700 subjects by immunosequencing and related them to cytomegalovirus serostatus. Donor age, sex, ethnicity and CMV serostatus were compiled together with the repertoire data. The study aimed to test whether cataloging public T cell receptors could reveal signatures of past pathogen exposure. Typing coverage varied by locus: 629-630 donors for A, B, C, DRB1 and DQB1; approximately 560 for DQA1; over 600 for DPA1; 400 to 480 for DPB1. A separate validation cohort of roughly 130 different subjects was used in addition to the 666-subject first cohort. Approximately 310 gigabases of sequencing data and 80 million or so unique TCR sequences were included in an early release covering about 600 HLA-typed donors. Every discovery cohort repertoire had been produced on one sequencing platform. Among the approximately 400 genotyped donors, around 81% belonged to the genetic ancestry cluster associated with self-reported Caucasian donors. Among roughly 370 genotyped donors of the cohort, an average of roughly 240,000 unique TCR beta nucleotide sequences were sequenced per donor, roughly a sixth of them non-productive. To study patterns of TCR occurrence, a later analysis re-analyzed previously published TCR beta repertoires from several hundred donors and added high-resolution HLA genotyping. HLA typing included class I and class II loci at four-digit resolution. To decide whether each TCR beta V gene segment behaved as functional or pseudogenic, an earlier analysis of nearly 600 of the donors relied on high-throughput TCR beta sequencing. Results and caveats for the whole study, not just this receptor: An earlier analysis of approximately 530 of the donors showed that most TCR beta V segments appeared in productive rearrangements either about 87% or about 30% of the time, which broadly matched IMGT annotations. Most TCR sequences were seen in very few donors, while some public TCRs were found in many individuals. This cohort had only TCR beta chains sequenced, and the lack of alpha or paired-chain data limited which features could be detected. Some IMGT-functional V segments, including TRBV6-2 and TRBV6-3, could not be distinguished by the 87-base-pair reads and were therefore excluded. Several of the top co-occurrence clusters appeared to be linked to parvovirus B19, influenza, CMV and Epstein-Barr virus, according to a later analysis. Correlated functional status among segregating V segments might be attributable to linkage disequilibrium, but an unknown experimental factor could not be ruled out. A cluster of highly shared sequence variants was judged likely to be a technical artifact of the sequencing pipeline. The authors suggested that the approach could potentially be extended to other disease states and immunological phenotypes. Because counts were too low, fewer than 20 rarely observed V segments, including chromosome 9 orphons, were excluded from the earlier analysis of a few hundred of the donors. HLA typing was unavailable for some donors at each locus, so association tests used only the typed subset. A further reported finding was that TCR beta sequences accurately predicted the HLA-A and HLA-B alleles for most subjects in the first cohort. Roughly uniform sequencing depth across donors was assumed in presence/absence analyses, although this assumption may not hold. The study listed 170 or so TCR beta chains as associated with cytomegalovirus. Assigning TCR associations to individual alleles was difficult when HLA alleles, especially DR and DQ, strongly co-occurred. A later analysis found that HLA-associated TCR beta chains were more clonally expanded and had lower generation probabilities than equally common non-associated chains. In both the original and validation cohorts, the classifier was reported to diagnose cytomegalovirus status with high specificity and sensitivity. Compared with the approximately 600-donor mean, donors in an Asian-associated ancestry cluster had fewer N-insertions in productive TCRs, according to a later genetic analysis. According to a later analysis, TCR association rates differed among HLA loci, with DRB1 alleles showing the most associated TCRs and HLA-C alleles showing the fewest. A later analysis associated about 17,000 TCR beta sequences with specific HLA alleles at a false discovery rate of 0.05. A later genetic analysis associated a missense DCLRE1C variant with V-gene and J-gene trimming of TCR beta chains, and an independent cohort replicated the association. In vitro tests confirmed that a few of the cytomegalovirus-associated TCR beta chains recognize cytomegalovirus antigens. Immune exposure information for the cohort was limited to CMV serostatus. A later analysis found that most CMV-associated TCR beta chains appeared HLA-restricted, with HLA associations seemingly driven largely by CMV exposure.

The cohort comprised some 700 healthy bone marrow donors. At the time of sampling, every cohort member was nominally healthy, though immune exposures that went unrecorded were likely present. The donor tested CMV seropositive, placing the donor among the 289 seropositive members of the cohort. Each donor provided a peripheral blood sample, and peripheral blood mononuclear cells were used for TCR beta sequencing. Genomic DNA extraction from the blood cell samples was performed with the Qiagen DNeasy Blood Extraction Kit. Library construction relied on the immunoSEQ multiplex PCR assay. The multiplex PCR relied on a mix of 60 forward primers for TCR Vbeta segments and 13 reverse primers for TCR Jbeta segments. A multiplex PCR assay on genomic DNA amplified the CDR3 region of rearranged TCR beta genes. The Illumina HiSeq System was used to sequence the amplified TCR beta libraries as 87-base-pair reads. The published analysis was carried out like this. A later analysis tallied 70 million to 100 million unique TCR beta chains across the 666 repertoires, and some 12 million of those chains were shared by two or more donors. A nearest-neighbor algorithm error-corrected the raw reads and collapsed the reads into unique sequences, merging closely related sequences to remove PCR and sequencing errors. Alignment of CDR3 sequences to IMGT reference sequences was used to assign V, D and J gene segments. Each retained sequence needed at least a six-nucleotide match to both a V gene segment and a J gene segment. A rearrangement counted as productive if the CDR3 had no stop codons and remained in frame with V and J, and every other rearrangement counted as non-productive. CDR3 was defined by IMGT convention, running from the second conserved V-encoded cysteine to the conserved J-encoded phenylalanine. Sequences without an unambiguous match to a single V gene segment were excluded from the earlier analysis of about 600 of the donors. An earlier analysis of over 450 of the donors classified V segments as functional when productive rearrangements were above 56.7% and as segregating when the standard deviation between donors was above 5%. A statistical classification framework was built for diagnosing cytomegalovirus status from the catalog of TCR beta chain sequences. In a later analysis, V and J genes were assigned by comparing TCR nucleotide sequences against IMGT/GENE-DB human TR gene sequences. In a later analysis, CDR3 sequences and most-parsimonious VDJ recombination scenarios were assigned using the TCRdist pipeline. A later analysis defined each TCR beta chain by its CDR3 amino acid sequence plus V-gene family, and excluded reads lacking a unique V-gene family. To address suspected cross-contamination and a sequencing artifact, a later analysis removed over 500 highly shared, low-generation-probability nucleotide sequences. For each public chain, a later analysis derived a clonal expansion index from normalized ranks of inferred template counts within each repertoire. In a later analysis, generation probabilities were computed using a VDJ recombination model fitted to out-of-frame rearrangements, and the results were checked against IGoR. Hypergeometric tests were used in a later analysis to score TCR-TCR, TCR-HLA and TCR-CMV co-occurrence, with a repertoire-size bias correction applied to the TCR pairs. A later analysis estimated false discovery rates by permuting HLA or CMV assignments 20 times. In a later analysis, co-occurring TCRs were grouped using DBSCAN, with TCRdist sequence similarity added in when clustering inside HLA-allele-positive subsets. Repertoires with fewer than 30,000 or more than 120,000 public chains were left out of co-occurrence clustering, as were four to six repertoires with anomalous nucleotide sharing. What TCRdb holds here is the immuneACCESS table cut down to in-frame rearrangements. Part of the clones is not present; checked against another copy, under half of the missing clones reflect an unresolved V gene, and the others are unexplained. V and J calls and clone size are those listed in that table; D and trimming were worked out from the DNA. This sample holds roughly 120,000 clones; roughly 70% were observed only once. The top ten clonotypes cover approximately 9% of the sample.

The CDR3 has 11 amino acids, counting the end cysteine and phenylalanine. Only the CDR3 region is kept as DNA, spanning 33 bases read in frame from base 1. Deletion took 5 bases off V and 5 bases off J, with a span of 9 bases between the germline ends. Looking up the germline V gene yields CDR1 SQVTM and CDR2 ANQGSEA. As regards this clone: It has no known antigen specificity. Within one base of it there is no much larger clone, and no base qualities were kept.

Source material: PBMCs. This clonotype was sampled from a man between 25 and 39 years old in good health and CMV-seropositive. The chain couples TRBV29-1 to TRBJ2-5; the D gene is perhaps TRBD2, from 6 matching bases. The nucleotide sequence reads TGCAGCGTTAACCGGGGGGAGACCCAGTACTTC. It specifies CSVNRGETQYF.